Included here is one T cell receptor (beta chain) sequence, with context. What it binds is unknown. At one of its ends the junction is not consistent with the germline gene, which may arise from a read error. The PCR ran on 60 Vbeta and 13 Jbeta primers. Original processing methods: Later, some 75 million unique TCR beta chains were counted in an analysis, and 10 million to 12 million of them were shared. Measured with immunoSEQ multiplex PCR; TCRdb has only the in-frame clones, and not every one. D and trimming were read from the DNA, whereas the V and J calls and clone size are those reported in that table. The sample holds about 190,000 clones, 87% seen once. CDR1 and CDR2 from the germline V gene are SEHNR and FQNEAQ (reference sequence). This CDR3 has 16 residues. The data were taken from a study of cytomegalovirus exposure and HLA in healthy donors. Study findings and constraints: Some TCR beta chains (around 180 of them) were listed as cytomegalovirus-associated.

This TCR was sampled from a man under 40 in good health and CMV-seronegative. The sequencing input was PBMCs. This rearrangement joins TRBV7-9 to TRBJ1-3, with 8 positions matching TRBD1. The CDR3 protein is CSSSGTGFSSGNTIYF. The CDR3 bases are TGTTCCAGCAGCGGGACAGGTTTCAGCTCTGGAAACACCATATATTTT.